These T cell receptor beta chains were read from a single sample in a study of CD8 T cells in ankylosing spondylitis. From the 5' RACE reads, TCRdb called clonotypes with MiXCR, one entry per CDR3 protein. The data hold roughly 160,000 distinct CDR3 sequences, with approximately 10% observed a single time. Sequencing was carried out using blood, either unsorted or a sorted T cell fraction (not recorded which). The source is a male donor with ankylosing spondylitis or in good health (not recorded which). CDR3s include the opening cysteine and the closing phenylalanine or tryptophan. Fields, in order: D gene, clone size, V gene, J gene, CDR3 DNA, CDR3 protein. D genes are given only for firm matches. The size entry is marked missing in some rows and otherwise reads once, few, many or a size class.

d_gene: TRBD2
abundance: many
v_gene: TRBV20-1
j_gene: TRBJ2-3
CDR3nt: TGCAGTGCTAGAGACCCAGCGGGGGGCGCAGATACGCAGTATTTT
CDR3aa: CSARDPAGGADTQYF

d_gene: TRBD1
abundance: few
v_gene: TRBV6-5
j_gene: TRBJ2-3
CDR3nt: TGTGCCAGCAGTTACGGAACAGGGGGTTCAAATACGCAGTATTTT
CDR3aa: CASSYGTGGSNTQYF

d_gene: TRBD1
abundance: many
v_gene: TRBV12-3/TRBV12-4
j_gene: TRBJ2-5
CDR3nt: TGTGCCAGCAGTTCCGGGACAGGGGTCATTCGAGAGACCCAGTACTTC
CDR3aa: CASSSGTGVIRETQYF

d_gene: TRBD1
abundance: many
v_gene: TRBV12-3/TRBV12-4
j_gene: TRBJ2-7
CDR3nt: TGTGCCAGCAGTCAACAGGGGGCCCACGAGCAGTACTTC
CDR3aa: CASSQQGAHEQYF

d_gene: -
abundance: few
v_gene: TRBV27
j_gene: TRBJ2-7
CDR3nt: TGTGCCAGCACCAAGCTCCTCCAGGTGACCTCTCCCGACGAGCAGTACTTC
CDR3aa: CASTKLLQVTSPDEQYF

d_gene: TRBD1
abundance: -
v_gene: TRBV7-6
j_gene: TRBJ1-1
CDR3nt: TGTGCCAGCAGCTTAGTACGGGACAGTGAAGCTTTCTTT
CDR3aa: CASSLVRDSEAFF

d_gene: -
abundance: many
v_gene: TRBV4-2
j_gene: TRBJ2-1
CDR3nt: TGTGCCAGCAGCCAAGATGCTGGAATTAGTGAGCAGTTCTTC
CDR3aa: CASSQDAGISEQFF

d_gene: TRBD1
abundance: many
v_gene: TRBV5-8
j_gene: TRBJ2-1
CDR3nt: TGTGCCAGCAGGACACCCGGGACAGGGTCCTACAATGAGCAGTTCTTC
CDR3aa: CASRTPGTGSYNEQFF

d_gene: TRBD1
abundance: few
v_gene: TRBV5-1
j_gene: TRBJ2-1
CDR3nt: TGCGCCAGCAGCTTGGGGACAGGTTACAATGAGCAGTTCTTC
CDR3aa: CASSLGTGYNEQFF

d_gene: -
abundance: many
v_gene: TRBV7-8
j_gene: TRBJ1-1
CDR3nt: TGTGCCAGCAGACTACGGTCGAACACTGAAGCTTTCTTT
CDR3aa: CASRLRSNTEAFF

d_gene: -
abundance: many
v_gene: TRBV12-3/TRBV12-4
j_gene: TRBJ2-1
CDR3nt: TGTGCCAGCACGTCGGACAATGAGCAGTTCTTC
CDR3aa: CASTSDNEQFF

d_gene: TRBD1
abundance: few
v_gene: TRBV7-8
j_gene: TRBJ2-5
CDR3nt: TGTGCCAGCGATAAAAGAAGGGGACAGGGCCAAGAGACCCAGTACTTC
CDR3aa: CASDKRRGQGQETQYF

d_gene: -
abundance: many
v_gene: TRBV15
j_gene: TRBJ2-3
CDR3nt: TGTGCCACCAGCCCCCTTTCCACAGATACGCAGTATTTT
CDR3aa: CATSPLSTDTQYF

d_gene: TRBD1
abundance: many
v_gene: TRBV25-1
j_gene: TRBJ2-7
CDR3nt: TGTGCCAGAGGGGGACAGGGGATTCTTTACTACTTC
CDR3aa: CARGGQGILYYF

d_gene: TRBD2
abundance: many
v_gene: TRBV18
j_gene: TRBJ2-5
CDR3nt: TGTGCCAGCCAGCGGGGAGGAGAGACCCAGTACTTC
CDR3aa: CASQRGGETQYF

d_gene: -
abundance: many
v_gene: TRBV5-6
j_gene: TRBJ2-3
CDR3nt: TGTGCCAGCAGCTTGGTAACAGATACGCAGTATTTT
CDR3aa: CASSLVTDTQYF

d_gene: TRBD2
abundance: many
v_gene: TRBV12-3/TRBV12-4
j_gene: TRBJ2-3
CDR3nt: TGTGCCAGCAGCTCTAGCGGGAGGGCCGATACGCAGTATTTT
CDR3aa: CASSSSGRADTQYF

d_gene: TRBD2
abundance: few
v_gene: TRBV4-2
j_gene: TRBJ2-1
CDR3nt: TGTGCCAGCAGCCAAGCGGCTAGCGGGAGTATCCACAATGAGCAGTTCTTC
CDR3aa: CASSQAASGSIHNEQFF

d_gene: -
abundance: -
v_gene: TRBV29-1
j_gene: TRBJ1-1
CDR3nt: TGCAGCGTGCGGACAGCTTACATGAACACTGAAGCTTTCTTT
CDR3aa: CSVRTAYMNTEAFF

d_gene: TRBD1
abundance: many
v_gene: TRBV12-3/TRBV12-4
j_gene: TRBJ1-1
CDR3nt: TGTGCCAGCAGCCCCGGACAGGGATCCACTGAAGCTTTCTTT
CDR3aa: CASSPGQGSTEAFF

d_gene: -
abundance: many
v_gene: TRBV5-1
j_gene: TRBJ2-7
CDR3nt: TGCGCCAGCAGCCAGAGGGACATAGGAGACCCCCGGGCGTACGAGCAGTACTTC
CDR3aa: CASSQRDIGDPRAYEQYF

d_gene: -
abundance: many
v_gene: TRBV10-3
j_gene: TRBJ1-5
CDR3nt: TGTGCCATCAGTGAGGGAGATCAGCCCCAGCATTTT
CDR3aa: CAISEGDQPQHF

d_gene: TRBD2
abundance: -
v_gene: TRBV28
j_gene: TRBJ2-3
CDR3nt: TGTGCCAGCAGCCCTGTAGCGGGAGCTAGCACAGATACGCAGTATTTT
CDR3aa: CASSPVAGASTDTQYF

d_gene: -
abundance: many
v_gene: TRBV10-3
j_gene: TRBJ2-2
CDR3nt: TGTGCCATCCGAGGAGGGACAGTGAACACCGGGGAGCTGTTTTTT
CDR3aa: CAIRGGTVNTGELFF

d_gene: TRBD2
abundance: many
v_gene: TRBV12-3/TRBV12-4
j_gene: TRBJ2-4
CDR3nt: TGTGCCAGCAGTTTAAGCGGGGGGCTTCTTCAGCAGTACTTC
CDR3aa: CASSLSGGLLQQYF

d_gene: -
abundance: many
v_gene: TRBV6-1
j_gene: TRBJ2-3
CDR3nt: TGTGCCAGCAGTCCCCGGGTGTGGCAACGCACAGATACGCAGTATTTT
CDR3aa: CASSPRVWQRTDTQYF

d_gene: -
abundance: many
v_gene: TRBV24-1
j_gene: TRBJ2-7
CDR3nt: TGTGCCGCCTTGAGAAAGTCAAGCTCCTACGAGCAGTACTTC
CDR3aa: CAALRKSSSYEQYF

d_gene: -
abundance: many
v_gene: TRBV10-3
j_gene: TRBJ1-1
CDR3nt: TGTGCCATCAGGGAGGGTGGCACTGAAGCTTTCTTT
CDR3aa: CAIREGGTEAFF

d_gene: -
abundance: -
v_gene: TRBV7-8
j_gene: TRBJ2-5
CDR3nt: TGTGCCAGCAGCTTAGCCCGGGCCGGTCAAGAGACCCAGTACTTC
CDR3aa: CASSLARAGQETQYF

d_gene: TRBD1
abundance: -
v_gene: TRBV13
j_gene: TRBJ2-7
CDR3nt: TGTGCCAGCAGCAAGTCGTCGTTGACAGGGATATACGAGCAGTACTTC
CDR3aa: CASSKSSLTGIYEQYF

d_gene: -
abundance: many
v_gene: TRBV20-1
j_gene: TRBJ1-2
CDR3nt: TGCAGTGCCACCGTTTATCGCCAGGGTCGAGGTAGTAACTATGGCTACACCTTC
CDR3aa: CSATVYRQGRGSNYGYTF

d_gene: -
abundance: -
v_gene: TRBV7-2
j_gene: TRBJ2-4
CDR3nt: TGTGCCAGCAGCCTCAGGGATCTTCAGTACTTC
CDR3aa: CASSLRDLQYF

d_gene: -
abundance: many
v_gene: TRBV5-1
j_gene: TRBJ2-2
CDR3nt: TGCGCCAGCAGCTTGGTACAGAACACCGGGGAGCTGTTTTTT
CDR3aa: CASSLVQNTGELFF

d_gene: TRBD1
abundance: many
v_gene: TRBV6-4
j_gene: TRBJ1-1
CDR3nt: TGTGCCAGCAGTGCAGGGGGCCGGAGCACTGAAGCTTTCTTT
CDR3aa: CASSAGGRSTEAFF

d_gene: -
abundance: many
v_gene: TRBV5-5
j_gene: TRBJ1-2
CDR3nt: TGTGCCAGCATCCCGGGACAAAACTATGGCTACACCTTC
CDR3aa: CASIPGQNYGYTF

d_gene: -
abundance: many
v_gene: TRBV14
j_gene: TRBJ2-5
CDR3nt: TGTGCCAGCAGCCAAACCATGGACAGCCAAGAGACCCAGTACTTC
CDR3aa: CASSQTMDSQETQYF

d_gene: -
abundance: few
v_gene: TRBV20-1
j_gene: TRBJ2-4
CDR3nt: TGCAGTGCTAGAGATGGAAGAGGGGGAAACATTCAGTACTTC
CDR3aa: CSARDGRGGNIQYF

d_gene: -
abundance: many
v_gene: TRBV12-3/TRBV12-4
j_gene: TRBJ2-1
CDR3nt: TGTGCCAGCAGACCGGACAGAAACAATGAGCAGTTCTTC
CDR3aa: CASRPDRNNEQFF

d_gene: -
abundance: few
v_gene: TRBV5-1
j_gene: TRBJ2-1
CDR3nt: TGCGCCAGCAGCTTAAGGTCGTACAATGAGCAGTTCTTC
CDR3aa: CASSLRSYNEQFF

d_gene: -
abundance: many
v_gene: TRBV7-8
j_gene: TRBJ2-1
CDR3nt: TGTGCCAGCAGCTTAACAGGAAACAATGAGCAGTTCTTC
CDR3aa: CASSLTGNNEQFF

d_gene: TRBD2
abundance: few
v_gene: TRBV23-1
j_gene: TRBJ2-3
CDR3nt: TGCGCCAGCAGTCAACTGATGGGGCAGGCCACTAGCGGGGGGCCCACAGATACGCAGTATTTT
CDR3aa: CASSQLMGQATSGGPTDTQYF

d_gene: -
abundance: many
v_gene: TRBV7-8
j_gene: TRBJ2-1
CDR3nt: TGTGCCAGCAGCCCGGTCTTAAATGAGCAGTTCTTC
CDR3aa: CASSPVLNEQFF

d_gene: -
abundance: -
v_gene: TRBV20-1
j_gene: TRBJ2-7
CDR3nt: TGCTGTGTCCCTGATTGGCTTGTCTCACGGAAGTCTTGGACAATGCAGTACTTC
CDR3aa: CCVPDWLVSRKSWTMQYF

d_gene: TRBD2
abundance: many
v_gene: TRBV20-1
j_gene: TRBJ2-3
CDR3nt: TGCAGTGCTAGGGAGGCGGCGGGGGGGACCAATACGCAGTATTTT
CDR3aa: CSAREAAGGTNTQYF

d_gene: TRBD1
abundance: many
v_gene: TRBV5-1
j_gene: TRBJ1-1
CDR3nt: TGCGCCAGCAGCCCTGAGGACAGGGGTCTAAGAGGGAACACTGAAGCTTTCTTT
CDR3aa: CASSPEDRGLRGNTEAFF

d_gene: -
abundance: many
v_gene: TRBV5-1
j_gene: TRBJ2-3
CDR3nt: TGCGCCAGCAGCTTGGAACCGGGAACAGATACGCAGTATTTT
CDR3aa: CASSLEPGTDTQYF

d_gene: TRBD2
abundance: many
v_gene: TRBV12-3/TRBV12-4
j_gene: TRBJ2-7
CDR3nt: TGTGCCAGCAGTTTCGGGGGGGCCTACGAGCAGTACTTC
CDR3aa: CASSFGGAYEQYF

d_gene: -
abundance: -
v_gene: TRBV11-2
j_gene: TRBJ2-7
CDR3nt: TGTGCCAGCAGCTTAGATCCCTCCTCCTACGAGCAGTACTTC
CDR3aa: CASSLDPSSYEQYF

d_gene: -
abundance: many
v_gene: TRBV15
j_gene: TRBJ1-5
CDR3nt: TGTGCCACCAGCGGACCACAGGAATTCCAGCCCCAGCATTTT
CDR3aa: CATSGPQEFQPQHF

d_gene: -
abundance: many
v_gene: TRBV6-1
j_gene: TRBJ2-3
CDR3nt: TGTGCCAGCAGTGACCGACAAACAGATACGCAGTATTTT
CDR3aa: CASSDRQTDTQYF

d_gene: -
abundance: many
v_gene: TRBV12-3/TRBV12-4
j_gene: TRBJ1-6
CDR3nt: TGTGCCAGCAGTTTGCAGGAAAGAGGATCACCCCTCCACTTT
CDR3aa: CASSLQERGSPLHF

d_gene: -
abundance: few
v_gene: TRBV20-1
j_gene: TRBJ2-3
CDR3nt: TGCAGTGCGCAACTAAGCACAGATACGCAGTATTTT
CDR3aa: CSAQLSTDTQYF

d_gene: -
abundance: many
v_gene: TRBV3-1
j_gene: TRBJ1-4
CDR3nt: TGTGCCAGCAGCCAATTGGGGCCCGGTGAAAAACTGTTTTTT
CDR3aa: CASSQLGPGEKLFF

d_gene: -
abundance: many
v_gene: TRBV7-9
j_gene: TRBJ2-3
CDR3nt: TGTGCCAGCAGCCACCCCACAGATACGCAGTATTTT
CDR3aa: CASSHPTDTQYF

d_gene: -
abundance: many
v_gene: TRBV4-3
j_gene: TRBJ2-7
CDR3nt: TGCGCCAGCAGCTCTAACCTCCGTTACGAGCAGTACTTC
CDR3aa: CASSSNLRYEQYF

d_gene: TRBD2
abundance: many
v_gene: TRBV5-1
j_gene: TRBJ2-3
CDR3nt: TGCGCCAGCAGCTTGGGCGTAGCGGGAGGAAACACAGATACGCAGTATTTT
CDR3aa: CASSLGVAGGNTDTQYF

d_gene: -
abundance: many
v_gene: TRBV12-3/TRBV12-4
j_gene: TRBJ1-2
CDR3nt: TGTGCCAGCAGTCAAGGTAGCGGCTACACCTTC
CDR3aa: CASSQGSGYTF

d_gene: TRBD2
abundance: few
v_gene: TRBV7-2
j_gene: TRBJ2-7
CDR3nt: TGTGCCAGCAGCTCGGGACTAGCGGATCTTTCCTACGAGCAGTACTTC
CDR3aa: CASSSGLADLSYEQYF

d_gene: -
abundance: many
v_gene: TRBV28
j_gene: TRBJ2-3
CDR3nt: TGTGCCAGCAGTCAGGGATGGACGCAGTATTTT
CDR3aa: CASSQGWTQYF